The sequence of this T cell receptor beta chain was determined in a study of graft-versus-host responses after intestinal transplantation. Study summary: Grafts that recipients had were multivisceral, liver-intestinal, or isolated intestinal transplants. General study findings and limits: Allograft clonal ratios (graft-versus-host to host-versus-graft) were high in patients who had graft-donor T cell macrochimerism.

Co-plating was performed using approximately 200,000 CFSE-labeled responder cells and approximately 200,000 irradiated, violet-dye-labeled stimulator cells. The germline gives CDR1 SGHDN, CDR2 FVKESK. The length of the CDR3 is 16 residues. Trimming took 0 bases from V and 4 from J, leaving 14 bases between them. The method was immunoSEQ multiplex PCR; TCRdb's version includes in-frame clones alone and lacks a portion of them. In the table there are some 1,900 clones, around 38% of which are singletons. The origin of this receptor is a human patient who was an organ donor for intestinal transplantation. Sequencing was performed on alloreactive CD8+ T cells from a mixed lymphocyte reaction culture, taken before transplantation. As for subset: CFSE-low proliferating T cells sorted from roughly six-day pre-transplant mixed lymphocyte reaction (GvH or HvG direction). The V gene is TRBV14, the J gene TRBJ2-3; no firm D call. CDR3 nucleotides: TGTGCCAGCAGCCAAGATCTTGACGGCCAGGCAGATACGCAGTATTTT. Amino acids: CASSQDLDGQADTQYF. Full variable domain (rest looked up from reference TRBV14 and TRBJ2-3): EAGVTQFPSHSVIEKGQTVTLRCDPISGHDNLYWYRRVMGKEIKFLLHFVKESKQDESGMPNNRFLAERTGGTYSTLKVQPAELEDSGVYFCASSQDLDGQADTQYFGPGTRLTVL.